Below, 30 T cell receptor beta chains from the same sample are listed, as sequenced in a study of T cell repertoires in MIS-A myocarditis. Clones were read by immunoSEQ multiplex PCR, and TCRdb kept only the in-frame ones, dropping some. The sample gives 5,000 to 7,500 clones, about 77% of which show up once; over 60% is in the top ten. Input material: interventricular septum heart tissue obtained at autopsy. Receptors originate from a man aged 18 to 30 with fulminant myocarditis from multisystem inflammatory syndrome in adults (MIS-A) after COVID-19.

The CDR3 here is CASSLHGQSSSYNSPLHF. Written as DNA, the CDR3 is TGTGCCAGCAGCTTACACGGACAGTCTAGCTCCTATAATTCACCCCTCCACTTT. The V call is TRBV7-3, the J call TRBJ1-6, with D tentatively TRBD1 (6 bases). CDR3 length equals 18 residues. Trimming shortened V by 2 bases and J by 0 bases, and 14 bases separated the two germline ends. Germline-derived CDR1 and CDR2 are SGHTA and FQGTGA.

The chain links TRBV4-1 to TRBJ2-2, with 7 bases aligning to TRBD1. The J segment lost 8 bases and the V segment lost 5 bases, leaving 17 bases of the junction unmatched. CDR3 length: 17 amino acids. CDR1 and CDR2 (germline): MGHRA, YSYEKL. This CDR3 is CASSYYITGAIAGELFF. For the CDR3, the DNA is TGCGCCAGCAGCTACTACATCACAGGGGCCATCGCAGGGGAGCTGTTTTTT.

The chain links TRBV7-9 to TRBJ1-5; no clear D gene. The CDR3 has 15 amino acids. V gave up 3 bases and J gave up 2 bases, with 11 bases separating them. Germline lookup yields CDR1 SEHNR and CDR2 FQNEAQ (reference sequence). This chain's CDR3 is CASSFGPDGNQPQHF. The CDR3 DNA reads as TGTGCCAGCAGCTTCGGTCCCGATGGCAATCAGCCCCAGCATTTT. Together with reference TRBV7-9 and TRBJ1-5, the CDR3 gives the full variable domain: DTGVSQNPRHKITKRGQNVTFRCDPISEHNRLYWYRQTLGQGPEFLTYFQNEAQLEKSRLLSDRFSAERPKGSFSTLEIQRTEQGDSAMYLCASSFGPDGNQPQHFGDGTRLSIL.

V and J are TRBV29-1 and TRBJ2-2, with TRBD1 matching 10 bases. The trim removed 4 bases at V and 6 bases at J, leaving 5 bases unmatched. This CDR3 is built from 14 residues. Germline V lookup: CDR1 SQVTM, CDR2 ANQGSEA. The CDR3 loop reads CSVVRDRGPGELFF. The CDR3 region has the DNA TGCAGCGTTGTTAGGGACAGGGGCCCCGGGGAGCTGTTTTTT.

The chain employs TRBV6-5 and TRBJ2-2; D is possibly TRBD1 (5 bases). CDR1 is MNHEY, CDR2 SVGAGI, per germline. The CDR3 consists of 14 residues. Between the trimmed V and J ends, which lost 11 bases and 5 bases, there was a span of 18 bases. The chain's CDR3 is CAGRKGVETGELFF. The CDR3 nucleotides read TGTGCCGGCCGAAAAGGGGTAGAGACCGGGGAGCTGTTTTTT.

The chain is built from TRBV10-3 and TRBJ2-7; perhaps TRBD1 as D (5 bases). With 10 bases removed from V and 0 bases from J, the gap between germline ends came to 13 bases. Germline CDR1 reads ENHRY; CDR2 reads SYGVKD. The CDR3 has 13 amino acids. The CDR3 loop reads CATANRPSYEQYF. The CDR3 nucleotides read TGTGCCACCGCTAACAGGCCCTCCTACGAGCAGTACTTC.

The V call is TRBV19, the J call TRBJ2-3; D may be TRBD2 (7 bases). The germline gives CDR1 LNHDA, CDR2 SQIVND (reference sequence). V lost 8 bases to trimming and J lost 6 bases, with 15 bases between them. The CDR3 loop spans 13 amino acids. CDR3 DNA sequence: TGTGCCAGTCGGGCGGGGGCTGGGGATACGCAGTATTTT. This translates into CASRAGAGDTQYF. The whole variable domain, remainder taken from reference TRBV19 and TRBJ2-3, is DGGITQSPKYLFRKEGQNVTLSCEQNLNHDAMYWYRQDPGQGLRLIYYSQIVNDFQKGDIAEGYSVSREKKESFPLTVTSAQKNPTAFYLCASRAGAGDTQYFGPGTRLTVL.

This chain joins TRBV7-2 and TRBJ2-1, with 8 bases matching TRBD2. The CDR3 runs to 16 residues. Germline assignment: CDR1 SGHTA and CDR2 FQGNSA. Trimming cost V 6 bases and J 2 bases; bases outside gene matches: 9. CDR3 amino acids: CASRQAAGGAYNEQFF. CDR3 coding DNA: TGTGCCAGCAGACAAGCTGCGGGGGGCGCCTACAATGAGCAGTTCTTC.

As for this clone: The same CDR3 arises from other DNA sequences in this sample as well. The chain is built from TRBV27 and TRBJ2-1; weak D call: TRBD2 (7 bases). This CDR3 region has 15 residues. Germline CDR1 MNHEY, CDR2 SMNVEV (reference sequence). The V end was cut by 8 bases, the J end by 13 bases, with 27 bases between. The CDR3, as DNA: TGTGCCAGCGTTTCCCGGGGGGCTTTTTTGTGTGAACAGTTCTTC. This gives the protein CASVSRGAFLCEQFF.

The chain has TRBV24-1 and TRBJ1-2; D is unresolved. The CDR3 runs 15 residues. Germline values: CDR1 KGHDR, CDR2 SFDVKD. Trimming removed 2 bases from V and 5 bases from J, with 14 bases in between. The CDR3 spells CATSDYSGSPYGYTF. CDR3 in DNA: TGTGCCACCAGTGATTACTCCGGGTCTCCTTATGGCTACACCTTC.

In DNA, the CDR3 is TGTGCCAGCACCGGCCACTTGGACAATGAGCAGTTCTTC. Translated: CASTGHLDNEQFF. The chain joins TRBV25-1 to TRBJ2-1; D unclear. Between the trimmed V and J ends, which lost 7 bases and 5 bases, there was a span of 12 bases. CDR3 length: 13 amino acids. Germline loops: CDR1 MGHDK, CDR2 SYGVNS.

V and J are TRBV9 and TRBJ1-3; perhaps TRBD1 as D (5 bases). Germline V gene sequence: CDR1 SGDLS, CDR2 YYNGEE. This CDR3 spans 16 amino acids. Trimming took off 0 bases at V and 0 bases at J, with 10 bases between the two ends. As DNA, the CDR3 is TGTGCCAGCAGCGTAGGACAGCTAACCTCTGGAAACACCATATATTTT. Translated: CASSVGQLTSGNTIYF.

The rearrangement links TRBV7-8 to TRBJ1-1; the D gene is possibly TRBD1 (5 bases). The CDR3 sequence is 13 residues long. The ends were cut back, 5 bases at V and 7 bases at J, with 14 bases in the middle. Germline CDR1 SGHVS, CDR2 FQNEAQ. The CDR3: CASSTGFMGEAFF. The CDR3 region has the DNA TGTGCCAGCAGCACAGGATTTATGGGTGAAGCTTTCTTT.

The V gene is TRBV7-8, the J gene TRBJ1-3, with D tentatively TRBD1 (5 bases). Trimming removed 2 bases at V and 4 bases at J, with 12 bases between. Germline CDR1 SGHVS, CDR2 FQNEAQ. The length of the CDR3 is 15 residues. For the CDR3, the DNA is TGTGCCAGCAGCTTATTAGGACAAGGGGGAAACACCATATATTTT. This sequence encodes CASSLLGQGGNTIYF.

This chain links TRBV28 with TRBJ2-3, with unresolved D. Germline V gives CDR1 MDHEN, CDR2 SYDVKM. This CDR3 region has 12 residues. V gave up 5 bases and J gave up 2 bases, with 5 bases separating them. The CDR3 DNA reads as TGTGCCAGCAGTCCCTTCACAGATACGCAGTATTTT. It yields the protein CASSPFTDTQYF.

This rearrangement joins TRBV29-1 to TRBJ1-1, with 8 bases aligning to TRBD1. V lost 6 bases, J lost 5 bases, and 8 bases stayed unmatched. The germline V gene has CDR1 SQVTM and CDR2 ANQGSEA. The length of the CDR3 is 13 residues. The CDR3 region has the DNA TGCAGCGTGATAAAGCAGGGGGCTACTGAAGCTTTCTTT. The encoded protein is CSVIKQGATEAFF.

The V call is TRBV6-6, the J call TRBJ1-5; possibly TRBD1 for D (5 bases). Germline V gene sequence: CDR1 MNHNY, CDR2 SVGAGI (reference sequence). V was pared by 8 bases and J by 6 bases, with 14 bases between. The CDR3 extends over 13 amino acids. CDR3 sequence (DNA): TGTGCCAGCGGGAGAAACGGGGGTCAGCCCCAGCATTTT. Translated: CASGRNGGQPQHF.

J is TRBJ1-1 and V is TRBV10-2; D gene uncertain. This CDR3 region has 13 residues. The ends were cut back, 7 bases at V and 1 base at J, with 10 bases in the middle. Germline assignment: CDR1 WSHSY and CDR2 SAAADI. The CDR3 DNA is TGCGCCAGCAAGGGTCAGACGAACACTGAAGCTTTCTTT. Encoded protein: CASKGQTNTEAFF.

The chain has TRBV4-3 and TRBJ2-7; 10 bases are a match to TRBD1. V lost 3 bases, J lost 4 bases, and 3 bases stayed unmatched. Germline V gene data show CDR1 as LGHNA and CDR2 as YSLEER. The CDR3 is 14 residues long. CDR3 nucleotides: TGCGCCAGCAGCCAGGACAGGGGGAGGTACGAGCAGTACTTC. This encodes CASSQDRGRYEQYF.

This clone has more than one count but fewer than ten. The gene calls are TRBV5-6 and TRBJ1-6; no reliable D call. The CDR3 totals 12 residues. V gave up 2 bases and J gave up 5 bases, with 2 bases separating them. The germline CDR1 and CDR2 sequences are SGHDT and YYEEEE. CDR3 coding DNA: TGTGCCAGCAGCTTTAATAATTCACCCCTCCACTTT. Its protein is CASSFNNSPLHF.

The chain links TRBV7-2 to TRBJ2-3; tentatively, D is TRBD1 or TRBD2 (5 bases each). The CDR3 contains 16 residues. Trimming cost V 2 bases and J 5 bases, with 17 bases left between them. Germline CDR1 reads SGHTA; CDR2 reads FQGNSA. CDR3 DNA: TGTGCCAGCAGCTTAACCAACAGGCCCGGGGTAGATACGCAGTATTTT. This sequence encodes CASSLTNRPGVDTQYF.

This CDR3 reads CASSLEYRTGELFF. DNA of the CDR3: TGTGCCAGCAGCTTAGAATACAGAACCGGGGAGCTGTTTTTT. The rearrangement links TRBV7-9 to TRBJ2-2, with D unresolved. Germline V gene sequence: CDR1 SEHNR, CDR2 FQNEAQ (reference sequence). V was trimmed by 1 base and J by 5 bases, leaving 8 bases between them. CDR3 length: 14 residues.

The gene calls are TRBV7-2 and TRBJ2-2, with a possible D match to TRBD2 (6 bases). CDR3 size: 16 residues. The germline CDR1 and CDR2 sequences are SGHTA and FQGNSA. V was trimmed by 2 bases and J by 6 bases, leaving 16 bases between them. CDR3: CASSLLGGEWAGELFF. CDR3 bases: TGTGCCAGCAGCTTACTGGGCGGGGAGTGGGCCGGGGAGCTGTTTTTT.

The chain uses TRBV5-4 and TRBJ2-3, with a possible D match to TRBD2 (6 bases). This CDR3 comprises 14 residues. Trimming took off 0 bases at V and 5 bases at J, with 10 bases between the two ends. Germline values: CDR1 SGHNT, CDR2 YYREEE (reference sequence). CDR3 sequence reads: CASSLGGAGDTQYF. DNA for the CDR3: TGTGCCAGCAGCTTGGGCGGGGCAGGAGATACGCAGTATTTT.

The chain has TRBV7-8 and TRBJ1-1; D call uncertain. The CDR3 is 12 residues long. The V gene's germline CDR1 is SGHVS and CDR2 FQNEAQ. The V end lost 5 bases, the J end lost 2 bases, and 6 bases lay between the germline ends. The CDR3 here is CASSDFNTEAFF. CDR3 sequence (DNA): TGTGCCAGCAGCGACTTTAACACTGAAGCTTTCTTT.

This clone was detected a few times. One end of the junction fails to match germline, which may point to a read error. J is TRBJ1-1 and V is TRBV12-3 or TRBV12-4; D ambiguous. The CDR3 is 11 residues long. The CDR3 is CASSSPSVTFF. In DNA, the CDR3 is TGTGCCAGCAGTTCTCCATCGGTCACGTTTTTT.

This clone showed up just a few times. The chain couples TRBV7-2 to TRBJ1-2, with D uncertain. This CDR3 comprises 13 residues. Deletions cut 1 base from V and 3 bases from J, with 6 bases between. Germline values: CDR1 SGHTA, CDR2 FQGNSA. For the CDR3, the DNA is TGTGCCAGCAGCTTAGAACGGTACTATGGCTACACCTTC. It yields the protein CASSLERYYGYTF.

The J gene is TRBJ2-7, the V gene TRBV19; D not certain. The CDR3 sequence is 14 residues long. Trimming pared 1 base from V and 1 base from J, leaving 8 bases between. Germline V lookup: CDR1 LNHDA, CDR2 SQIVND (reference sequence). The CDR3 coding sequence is TGTGCCAGTAGTATAGGGGGAACTTCCTACGAGCAGTACTTC. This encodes CASSIGGTSYEQYF.

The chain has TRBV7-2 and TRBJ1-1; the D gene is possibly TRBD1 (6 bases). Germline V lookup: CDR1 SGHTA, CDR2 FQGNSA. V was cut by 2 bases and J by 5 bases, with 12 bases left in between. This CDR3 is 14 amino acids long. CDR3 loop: CASSLHRTATEAFF. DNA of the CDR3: TGTGCCAGCAGCTTACACCGGACAGCGACTGAAGCTTTCTTT.

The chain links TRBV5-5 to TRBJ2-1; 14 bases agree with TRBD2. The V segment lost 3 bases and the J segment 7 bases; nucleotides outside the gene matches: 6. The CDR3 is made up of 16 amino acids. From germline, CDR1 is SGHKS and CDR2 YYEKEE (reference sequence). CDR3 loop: CASSWTSGRSDNEQFF. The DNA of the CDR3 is TGTGCCAGCAGCTGGACTAGCGGGAGGTCTGATAATGAGCAGTTCTTC.